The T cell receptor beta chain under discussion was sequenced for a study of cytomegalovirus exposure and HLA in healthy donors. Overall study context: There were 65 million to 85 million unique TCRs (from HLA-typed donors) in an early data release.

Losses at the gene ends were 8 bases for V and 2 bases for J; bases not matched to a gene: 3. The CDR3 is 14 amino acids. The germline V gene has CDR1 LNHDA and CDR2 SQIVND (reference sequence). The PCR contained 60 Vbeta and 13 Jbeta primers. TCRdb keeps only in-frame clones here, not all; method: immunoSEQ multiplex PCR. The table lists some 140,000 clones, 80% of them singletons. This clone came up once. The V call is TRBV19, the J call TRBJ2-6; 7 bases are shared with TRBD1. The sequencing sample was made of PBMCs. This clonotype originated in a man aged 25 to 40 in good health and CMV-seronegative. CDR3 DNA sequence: TGTGCCAGTCGACAGGGAGCTGGGGCCAACGTCCTGACTTTC. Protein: CASRQGAGANVLTF.